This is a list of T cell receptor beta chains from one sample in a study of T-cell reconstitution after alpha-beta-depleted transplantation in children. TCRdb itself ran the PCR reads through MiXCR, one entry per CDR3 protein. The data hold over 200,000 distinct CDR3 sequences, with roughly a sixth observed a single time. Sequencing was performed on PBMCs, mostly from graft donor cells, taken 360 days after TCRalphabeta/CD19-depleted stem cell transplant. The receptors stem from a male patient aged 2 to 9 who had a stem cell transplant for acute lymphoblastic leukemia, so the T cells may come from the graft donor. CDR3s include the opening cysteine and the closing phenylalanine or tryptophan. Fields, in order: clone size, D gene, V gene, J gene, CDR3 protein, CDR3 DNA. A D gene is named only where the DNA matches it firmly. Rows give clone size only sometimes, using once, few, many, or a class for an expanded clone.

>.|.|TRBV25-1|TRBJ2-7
CASSTPGNRYEQYF
TGTGCCAGCAGTACCCCGGGGAATAGGTACGAGCAGTACTTC
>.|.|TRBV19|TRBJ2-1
CASSEVNEQFF
TGTGCCAGTAGCGAGGTAAATGAGCAGTTCTTC
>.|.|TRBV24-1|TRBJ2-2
CATSVRTGELFF
TGTGCCACCAGTGTGCGGACCGGGGAGCTGTTTTTT
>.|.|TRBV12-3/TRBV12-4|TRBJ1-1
CASSLALSGNTEAFF
TGTGCCAGCAGTTTAGCCCTTTCTGGGAACACTGAAGCTTTCTTT
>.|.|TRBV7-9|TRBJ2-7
CASTQGDEQYF
TGTGCCAGCACGCAGGGAGACGAGCAGTACTTC
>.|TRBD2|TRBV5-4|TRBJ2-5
CASSQRESQETQCF
TGTGCCAGCAGTCAGCGGGAGTCCCAAGAGACCCAGTGCTTC
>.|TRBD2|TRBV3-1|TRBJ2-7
CASSRKPGTSGRYNEQYF
TGTGCCAGCAGCCGAAAACCCGGGACTAGCGGGAGATACAACGAGCAGTACTTC
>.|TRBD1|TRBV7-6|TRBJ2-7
CASSPAEPGQGPYEQYF
TGTGCCAGCAGCCCCGCTGAGCCGGGACAGGGCCCTTACGAGCAGTACTTC
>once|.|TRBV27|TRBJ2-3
CASSLIGGRYSTDTQYF
TGTGCCAGCAGTCTTATCGGTGGCAGGTACAGCACAGATACGCAGTATTTT
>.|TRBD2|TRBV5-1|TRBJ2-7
CASSRTGTNPFYEQYF
TGCGCCAGCAGCCGCACCGGGACTAACCCTTTCTACGAGCAGTACTTC